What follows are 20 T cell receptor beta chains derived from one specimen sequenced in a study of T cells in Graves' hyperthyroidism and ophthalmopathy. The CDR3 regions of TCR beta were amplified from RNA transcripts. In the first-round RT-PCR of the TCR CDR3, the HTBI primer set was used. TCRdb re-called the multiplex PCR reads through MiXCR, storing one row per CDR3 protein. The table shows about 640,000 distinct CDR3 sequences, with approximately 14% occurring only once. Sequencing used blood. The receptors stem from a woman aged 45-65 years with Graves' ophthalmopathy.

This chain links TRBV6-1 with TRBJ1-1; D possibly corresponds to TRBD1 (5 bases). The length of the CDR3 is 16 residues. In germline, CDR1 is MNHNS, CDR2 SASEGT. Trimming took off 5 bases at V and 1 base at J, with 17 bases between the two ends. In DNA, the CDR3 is TGTGCCAGCAGTACTTCATACGGGACTGAGAACACTGAAGCTTTCTTT. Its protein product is CASSTSYGTENTEAFF.

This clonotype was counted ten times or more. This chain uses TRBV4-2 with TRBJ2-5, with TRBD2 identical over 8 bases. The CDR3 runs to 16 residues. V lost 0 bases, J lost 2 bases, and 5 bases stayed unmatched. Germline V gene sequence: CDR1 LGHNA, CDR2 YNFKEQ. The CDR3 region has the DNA TGTGCCAGCAGCCAAGAGTTCGGGGGGGGACAAGAGACCCAGTACTTC. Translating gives CASSQEFGGGQETQYF.

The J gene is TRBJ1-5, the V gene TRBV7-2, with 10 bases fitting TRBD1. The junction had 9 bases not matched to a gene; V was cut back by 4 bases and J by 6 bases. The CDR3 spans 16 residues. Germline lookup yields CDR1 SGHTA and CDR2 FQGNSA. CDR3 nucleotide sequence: TGTGCCAGCAGCTACTCCGGGACAGGGGCAATTCAGCCCCAGCATTTT. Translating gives CASSYSGTGAIQPQHF. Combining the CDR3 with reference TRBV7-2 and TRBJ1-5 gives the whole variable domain GAGVSQSPSNKVTEKGKDVELRCDPISGHTALYWYRQSLGQGLEFLIYFQGNSAPDKSGLPSDRFSAERTGGSVSTLTIQRTQQEDSAVYLCASSYSGTGAIQPQHFGDGTRLSIL.

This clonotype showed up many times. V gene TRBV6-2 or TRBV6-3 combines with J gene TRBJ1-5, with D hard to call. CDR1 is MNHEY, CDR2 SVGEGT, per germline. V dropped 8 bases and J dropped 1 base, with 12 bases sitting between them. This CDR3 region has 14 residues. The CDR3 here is CASHRSPSNQPQHF. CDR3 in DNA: TGTGCCAGCCATCGTTCACCGAGCAATCAGCCCCAGCATTTT.

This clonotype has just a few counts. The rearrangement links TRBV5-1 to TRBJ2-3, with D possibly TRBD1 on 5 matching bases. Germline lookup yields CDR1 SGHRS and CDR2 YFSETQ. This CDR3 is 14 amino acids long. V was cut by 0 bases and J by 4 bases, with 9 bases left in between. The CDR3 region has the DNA TGCGCCAGCAGCTTGGCAGGGTGGGCAGATACGCAGTATTTT. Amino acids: CASSLAGWADTQYF.

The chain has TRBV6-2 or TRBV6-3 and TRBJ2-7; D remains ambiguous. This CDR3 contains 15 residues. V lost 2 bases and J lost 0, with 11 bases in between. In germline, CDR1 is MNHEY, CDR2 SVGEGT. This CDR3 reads CASSYQPSSSYEQYF. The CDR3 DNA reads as TGTGCCAGCAGTTACCAACCTAGTTCCTCCTACGAGCAGTACTTC.

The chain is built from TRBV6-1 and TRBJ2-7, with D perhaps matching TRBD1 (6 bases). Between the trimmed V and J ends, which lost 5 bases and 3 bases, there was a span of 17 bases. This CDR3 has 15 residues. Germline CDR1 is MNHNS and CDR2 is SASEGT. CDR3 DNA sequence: TGTGCCAGCAGTCCCACCGGGACATCCTACTACGAGCAGTACTTC. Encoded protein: CASSPTGTSYYEQYF.

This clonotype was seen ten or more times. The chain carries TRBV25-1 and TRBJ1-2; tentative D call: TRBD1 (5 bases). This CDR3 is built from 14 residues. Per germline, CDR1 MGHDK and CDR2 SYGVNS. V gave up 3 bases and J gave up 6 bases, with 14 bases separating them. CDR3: CASSERGTADGYTF. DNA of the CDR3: TGTGCCAGCAGTGAGAGAGGGACGGCCGATGGCTACACCTTC.

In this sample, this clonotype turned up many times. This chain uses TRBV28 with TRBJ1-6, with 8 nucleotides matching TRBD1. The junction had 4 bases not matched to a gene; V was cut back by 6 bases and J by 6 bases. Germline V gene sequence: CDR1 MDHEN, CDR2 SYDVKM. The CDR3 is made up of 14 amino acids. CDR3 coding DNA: TGTGCCAGCAGGGCAACAGGGGGTAATTCACCCCTCCACTTT. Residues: CASRATGGNSPLHF.

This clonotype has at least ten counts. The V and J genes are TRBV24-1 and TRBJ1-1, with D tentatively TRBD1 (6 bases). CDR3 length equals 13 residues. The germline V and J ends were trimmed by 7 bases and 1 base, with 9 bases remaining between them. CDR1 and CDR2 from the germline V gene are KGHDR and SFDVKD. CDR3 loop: CATRDRRNTEAFF. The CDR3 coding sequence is TGTGCCACCAGGGACAGAAGGAACACTGAAGCTTTCTTT.

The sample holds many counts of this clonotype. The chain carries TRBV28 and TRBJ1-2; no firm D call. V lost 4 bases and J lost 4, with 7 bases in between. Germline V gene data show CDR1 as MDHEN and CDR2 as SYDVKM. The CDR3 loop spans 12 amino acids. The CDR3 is CASSYGSYGYTF. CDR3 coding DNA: TGTGCCAGCAGTTACGGGTCCTATGGCTACACCTTC.

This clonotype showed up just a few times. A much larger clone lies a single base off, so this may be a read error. CDR3 DNA: TGTGCCAGCACAGGGCTATCCTACGAGCGGTACTTC. Translation: CASTGLSYERYF. The rearrangement uses TRBV2 and TRBJ2-7; D might be TRBD1 (5 bases). CDR1 is SNHLY, CDR2 FYNNEI, per germline. CDR3 length: 12 amino acids.

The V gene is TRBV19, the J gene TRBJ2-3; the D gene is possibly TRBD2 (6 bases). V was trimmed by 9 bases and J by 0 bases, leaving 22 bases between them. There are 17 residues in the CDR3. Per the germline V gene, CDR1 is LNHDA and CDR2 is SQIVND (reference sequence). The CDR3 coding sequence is TGTGCCAGCAACACCGGGAGACGGAGAGGGAGCACAGATACGCAGTATTTT. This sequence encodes CASNTGRRRGSTDTQYF. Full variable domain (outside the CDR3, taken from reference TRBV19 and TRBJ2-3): DGGITQSPKYLFRKEGQNVTLSCEQNLNHDAMYWYRQDPGQGLRLIYYSQIVNDFQKGDIAEGYSVSREKKESFPLTVTSAQKNPTAFYLCASNTGRRRGSTDTQYFGPGTRLTVL.

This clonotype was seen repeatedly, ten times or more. Here the CDR3 reads CAISGGGSNTDTQYF. The CDR3, as DNA: TGTGCCATCAGTGGAGGCGGGAGTAACACAGATACGCAGTATTTT. This rearrangement joins TRBV10-3 to TRBJ2-3, with 7 bases that match TRBD2. CDR3 length: 15 amino acids. The germline V gene encodes CDR1 ENHRY and CDR2 SYGVKD. V trimming: 4 bases; J trimming: 2 bases; junction bases outside the gene matches: 6.

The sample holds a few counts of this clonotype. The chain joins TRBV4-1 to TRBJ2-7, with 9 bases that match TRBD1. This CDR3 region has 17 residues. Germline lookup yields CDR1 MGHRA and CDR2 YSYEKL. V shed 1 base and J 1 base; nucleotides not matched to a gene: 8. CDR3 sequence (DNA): TGCGCCAGCAGCCAAGTAAGGGGGACAGGGAAGTCCTACGAGCAGTACTTC. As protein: CASSQVRGTGKSYEQYF.

CDR3 in amino acids: CSASTGGWDEKLFF. In DNA form, the CDR3 reads TGCAGTGCTAGCACGGGGGGTTGGGATGAAAAACTGTTTTTT. This sequence joins TRBV20-1 and TRBJ1-4; D perhaps matches TRBD1 (5 bases). Germline CDR1 and CDR2: DFQATT and SNEGSKA (reference sequence). CDR3 length: 14 amino acids. V was clipped by 3 bases and J by 6 bases, with 14 bases between them.

The CDR3 DNA sequence: TGTGCTAGTGGTCCGGGTAAGGGGTCCACTGAAGCTTTCTTT. This codes for CASGPGKGSTEAFF. The chain combines TRBV12-5 with TRBJ1-1, with D perhaps matching TRBD1 (5 bases). The CDR3 loop spans 14 amino acids. Trimming removed 5 bases at V and 4 bases at J, with 14 bases between. The germline V gene encodes CDR1 LGHNT and CDR2 FRNRAP.

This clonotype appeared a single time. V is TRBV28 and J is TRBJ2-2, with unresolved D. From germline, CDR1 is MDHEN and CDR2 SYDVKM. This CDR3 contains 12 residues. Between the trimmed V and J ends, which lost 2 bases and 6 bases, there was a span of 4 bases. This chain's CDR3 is CASSLKAGELFF. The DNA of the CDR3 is TGTGCCAGCAGTTTAAAAGCCGGGGAGCTGTTTTTT.

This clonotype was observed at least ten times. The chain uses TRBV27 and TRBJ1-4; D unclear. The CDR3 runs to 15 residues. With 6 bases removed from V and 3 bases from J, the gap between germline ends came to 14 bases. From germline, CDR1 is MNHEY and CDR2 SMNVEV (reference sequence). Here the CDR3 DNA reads TGTGCCAGCAGGAGCCCCGGCAGATCTAATGAAAAACTGTTTTTT. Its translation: CASRSPGRSNEKLFF.

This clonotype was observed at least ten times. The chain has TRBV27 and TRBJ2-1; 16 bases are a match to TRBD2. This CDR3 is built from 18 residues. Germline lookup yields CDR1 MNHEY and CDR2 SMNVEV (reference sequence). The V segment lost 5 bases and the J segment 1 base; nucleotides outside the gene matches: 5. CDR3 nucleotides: TGTGCCAGCAGTCCGGGACTAGCGGGAGGGCTTTCCTACAATGAGCAGTTCTTC. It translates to CASSPGLAGGLSYNEQFF.